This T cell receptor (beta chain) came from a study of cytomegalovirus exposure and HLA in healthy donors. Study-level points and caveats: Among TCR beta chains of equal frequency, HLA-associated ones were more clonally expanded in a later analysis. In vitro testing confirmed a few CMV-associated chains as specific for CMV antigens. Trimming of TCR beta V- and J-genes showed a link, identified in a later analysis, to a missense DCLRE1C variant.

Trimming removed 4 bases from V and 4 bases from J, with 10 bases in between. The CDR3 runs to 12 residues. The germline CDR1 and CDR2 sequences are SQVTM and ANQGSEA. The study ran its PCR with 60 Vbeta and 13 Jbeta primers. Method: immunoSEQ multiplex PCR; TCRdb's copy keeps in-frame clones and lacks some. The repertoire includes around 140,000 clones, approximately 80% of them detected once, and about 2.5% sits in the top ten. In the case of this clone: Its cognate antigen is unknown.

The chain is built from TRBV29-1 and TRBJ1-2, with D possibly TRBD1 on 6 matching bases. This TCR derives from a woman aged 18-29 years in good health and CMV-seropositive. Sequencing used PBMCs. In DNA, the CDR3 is TGCAGCGTTGTTGGGGGCGGCTATGGCTACACCTTC. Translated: CSVVGGGYGYTF.